This entry describes one TCR beta chain. Generated by immunoSEQ multiplex PCR, the TCRdb table keeps only in-frame clones and is missing some. The repertoire holds around 250,000 clones, with more than 70% as singletons. CDR1 is MNHEY and CDR2 is SVGAGI in the germline V gene. The V and J ends lost 7 bases and 2 bases, in that order; junction bases with no gene match: 4. The CDR3 is 15 residues long. The source of the sample is a study of Ad26.COV2.S vaccination and SARS-CoV-2 variants. Treatment meaning: approximately 18 received Ad26.COV2.S at low or high dose, single or two shots; roughly five received placebo; per-sample allocation not given. The study sampled participants on day 63 after the first vaccine or placebo injection. Based in Boston, the donor was an adult of 18-55 years.

The V and J genes are TRBV6-5 and TRBJ2-3, with TRBD2 matching over 12 bases. This receptor was taken from a person between 18 and 65 years old who received the Ad26.COV2.S COVID-19 vaccine or a placebo. Here the sequenced sample was peripheral blood, taken in a trial of Ad26.COV2.S vaccine versus placebo. CDR3 DNA: TGTGCCAGCACCCGGACTAGCGGGAACACAGATACGCAGTATTTT. It translates to CASTRTSGNTDTQYF.